One and the same sample provided the 28 T cell receptor beta chains below, sequenced in a study of T cell responses to AZD1222 COVID-19 vaccine (dated by TCRdb to the early 2020s). The library was prepared using the immunoSEQ multiplex PCR assay. Not all clones reach the TCRdb copy of this immuneACCESS table, which keeps in-frame sequences only. Checked studies attribute under half of the gap to unresolved V genes and leave the rest unexplained. Across this sample there are 100,000 to 140,000 clones, with about 90% seen only once. 20% to 25% of the sample goes to the ten largest clones. This sample's time point label indicates: baseline before first vaccination. The sequencing used peripheral blood, collected on day 0 of AZD1222 vaccination. The receptors derive from an adult in good health.

This chain joins TRBV5-1 and TRBJ2-5; the D gene is possibly TRBD2 (5 bases). The V gene lost 0 bases and the J gene lost 2 bases, with 20 bases spanning the gap. Germline CDR1 and CDR2: SGHRS and YFSETQ. The CDR3 runs to 18 residues. CDR3 residues: CASSLAPGGLGAQETQYF. The DNA for the CDR3 is TGCGCCAGCAGCTTGGCCCCAGGAGGCCTAGGTGCACAAGAGACCCAGTACTTC.

V usage is TRBV5-1 and J usage is TRBJ1-3; TRBD1 matches 7 bases. V trimming: 4 bases; J trimming: 0 bases; junction bases outside the gene matches: 13. Germline lookup yields CDR1 SGHRS and CDR2 YFSETQ. This CDR3 has 18 amino acids. The CDR3 is CASSPMRDRSNSGNTIYF. The CDR3 region has the DNA TGCGCCAGCAGCCCGATGCGGGACAGATCGAACTCTGGAAACACCATATATTTT.

V gene TRBV5-5 combines with J gene TRBJ1-6; TRBD1 matches at 7 bases. The V segment lost 4 bases and the J segment 7 bases; nucleotides outside the gene matches: 2. The CDR3 length is 13 residues. The germline V gene encodes CDR1 SGHKS and CDR2 YYEKEE (reference sequence). CDR3 residues: CASSLTGNSPLHF. In nucleotides, the CDR3 is TGTGCCAGCAGCCTGACAGGGAATTCACCCCTCCACTTT.

The chain employs TRBV7-2 and TRBJ1-1; 7 positions match TRBD1. Per the germline V gene, CDR1 is SGHTA and CDR2 is FQGNSA. J was trimmed by 7 bases and V by 5 bases; bases with no gene match: 7. The CDR3 is made up of 13 amino acids. CDR3 loop: CASSADRGLEAFF. Written as DNA, the CDR3 is TGTGCCAGCAGCGCTGATAGGGGGCTTGAAGCTTTCTTT.

The chain couples TRBV19 to TRBJ1-2; 9 nucleotides match TRBD1. From germline, CDR1 is LNHDA and CDR2 SQIVND (reference sequence). V lost 4 bases and J lost 3; bases outside the gene matches: 9. The CDR3 extends over 16 amino acids. The CDR3 loop is CASSSLRDREDYGYTF. In DNA form, the CDR3 reads TGTGCCAGTAGTAGTCTCCGGGACAGGGAGGACTATGGCTACACCTTC. Variable domain in full (rest from reference TRBV19 and TRBJ1-2): DGGITQSPKYLFRKEGQNVTLSCEQNLNHDAMYWYRQDPGQGLRLIYYSQIVNDFQKGDIAEGYSVSREKKESFPLTVTSAQKNPTAFYLCASSSLRDREDYGYTFGSGTRLTVV.

The chain has TRBV6-5 and TRBJ1-2; D unclear. V lost 10 bases, J lost 3 bases, and 15 bases lay in between. CDR1 MNHEY and CDR2 SVGAGI come from the germline V gene. The CDR3 is made up of 13 amino acids. DNA for the CDR3: TGTGCCACCTCCCTGAAGGTCGACTATGGCTACACCTTC. It codes for CATSLKVDYGYTF.

This clone was detected once. This rearrangement joins TRBV6-2 or TRBV6-3 to TRBJ1-1; D remains ambiguous. This CDR3 region has 15 residues. V lost 6 bases, J lost 10 bases, and 24 bases lay in between. The germline gives CDR1 MNHEY, CDR2 SVGEGT. CDR3 protein: CASSQPDAIPNGAFF. The CDR3 region has the DNA TGTGCCAGCAGCCAGCCCGATGCAATACCTAATGGAGCTTTCTTT.

The chain combines TRBV4-2 with TRBJ1-5, with no clear D. Trimming removed 4 bases from V and 6 bases from J, with 13 bases in between. CDR1 is LGHNA, CDR2 YNFKEQ, per germline. The CDR3 contains 14 residues. CDR3 coding DNA: TGTGCCAGCAGCCCCTCAATAGGTCCTCAGCCCCAGCATTTT. Its protein product is CASSPSIGPQPQHF.

The chain joins TRBV9 to TRBJ1-1, with unresolved D. Per the germline V gene, CDR1 is SGDLS and CDR2 is YYNGEE. Trimming shortened V by 1 base and J by 1 base, and 5 bases separated the two germline ends. This CDR3 is built from 13 residues. The CDR3 DNA reads TGTGCCAGCAGCGTAAGGGAGAACACTGAAGCTTTCTTT. Translation gives CASSVRENTEAFF.

The V call is TRBV12-3 or TRBV12-4, the J call TRBJ1-4, with D uncertain. The CDR3 totals 13 residues. V lost 2 bases to trimming and J lost 5 bases, with 6 bases between them. The CDR3 region is CASSLLTNEKLFF. CDR3 DNA: TGTGCCAGCAGTTTATTGACGAATGAAAAACTGTTTTTT.

The V gene is TRBV15, the J gene TRBJ2-3; TRBD2 matches at 7 bases. From germline, CDR1 is LNHNV and CDR2 YYDKDF (reference sequence). The V segment lost 9 bases and the J segment 2 bases; nucleotides outside the gene matches: 8. This CDR3 contains 14 residues. Here the CDR3 DNA reads TGTGCCACGACCTCGCGGGGGAACACAGATACGCAGTATTTT. It specifies CATTSRGNTDTQYF.

Here the CDR3 reads CASSPPGQGADGYTF. In DNA form, the CDR3 reads TGTGCCAGCAGCCCTCCGGGACAGGGGGCAGATGGCTACACCTTC. The chain is built from TRBV7-2 and TRBJ1-2, with 12 nucleotides matching TRBD1. Germline-derived CDR1 and CDR2 are SGHTA and FQGNSA. The V and J ends lost 5 bases and 6 bases, in that order; junction bases with no gene match: 7. CDR3 length: 15 residues.

This chain uses TRBV9 with TRBJ1-5, with D possibly matching TRBD1 (6 bases). This CDR3 has 12 amino acids. V shed 6 bases and J shed 6 bases, with 10 bases lying between them. Germline V gene lookup returns CDR1 SGDLS and CDR2 YYNGEE. CDR3 sequence reads: CASKKGGQPQHF. The CDR3 nucleotides read TGTGCCAGCAAAAAAGGGGGTCAGCCCCAGCATTTT.

The CDR3 is CASSLVPTGANSPLHF. CDR3 coding DNA: TGTGCCAGCAGCTTAGTCCCGACAGGGGCCAATTCACCCCTCCACTTT. The chain joins TRBV7-9 to TRBJ1-6; TRBD1 agrees at 8 bases. The CDR3 is made up of 16 amino acids. CDR1 is SEHNR, CDR2 FQNEAQ, per germline (reference sequence). With 1 base clipped from V and 7 bases from J, the junction kept 6 bases outside the gene matches.

This clone turned up a few times. V gene TRBV7-2 combines with J gene TRBJ2-7, with D possibly being TRBD2 (6 bases). V was pared by 1 base and J by 2 bases, with 12 bases between. Germline CDR1 and CDR2: SGHTA and FQGNSA. This CDR3 spans 15 amino acids. Here the CDR3 reads CASSLVGTPAYEQYF. For the CDR3, the DNA is TGTGCCAGCAGCTTAGTCGGGACTCCAGCCTACGAGCAGTACTTC.

This clone was counted ten times or more. The gene calls are TRBV12-3 or TRBV12-4 and TRBJ1-3; D is unresolved. The V gene lost 3 bases and the J gene lost 2 bases, with 5 bases spanning the gap. The CDR3 contains 13 residues. The CDR3 DNA is TGTGCCAGCAGTTTGAACGCTGGAAACACCATATATTTT. This encodes CASSLNAGNTIYF.

The V call is TRBV11-2, the J call TRBJ2-7; no firm D call. In germline, CDR1 is SGHAT, CDR2 FQNNGV. The CDR3 length is 16 residues. The V end lost 1 base, the J end lost 4 bases, and 17 bases lay between the germline ends. CDR3 coding DNA: TGTGCCAGCAGCTTAGTCATTCGGAGCCGGCGATACGAGCAGTACTTC. As protein: CASSLVIRSRRYEQYF.

V usage is TRBV12-5 and J usage is TRBJ1-3, with D hard to call. Trimming pared 8 bases from V and 4 bases from J, leaving 24 bases between. CDR1 LGHNT and CDR2 FRNRAP come from the germline V gene. The CDR3 runs 17 residues. The CDR3 DNA sequence: TGTGCTAGTTCCATCCGTATTGAGGTTTCAGTCGGAAACACCATATATTTT. It codes for CASSIRIEVSVGNTIYF.

The CDR3 DNA reads as TGTGCCAGCAGTGAGACAGGGGCTCAGCCCCAGCATTTT. Its protein product is CASSETGAQPQHF. The V and J genes are TRBV6-1 and TRBJ1-5; 8 nucleotides match TRBD1. CDR3 length equals 13 residues. J gave up 6 bases and V 3 bases, and 1 base lay outside the gene matches. Germline CDR1 MNHNS, CDR2 SASEGT.

The chain recombines TRBV18 with TRBJ1-1; TRBD1 is a possible D gene (6 bases). The germline gives CDR1 KGHSH, CDR2 LQKENI. V lost 0 bases to trimming and J lost 1 base, with 18 bases between them. The CDR3 is made up of 18 amino acids. The CDR3: CASSPPTGGVAGNTEAFF. The CDR3 bases are TGTGCCAGCTCACCACCGACAGGAGGAGTTGCGGGGAACACTGAAGCTTTCTTT.

The V call is TRBV29-1, the J call TRBJ2-5, with D tentatively TRBD1 (6 bases). This CDR3 is 13 amino acids long. CDR1 is SQVTM and CDR2 is ANQGSEA in the germline V gene. V shed 4 bases and J shed 5 bases, with 14 bases lying between them. CDR3 nucleotide sequence: TGCAGCGTTGGGGACACCATGCAGGAGACCCAGTACTTC. Its translation: CSVGDTMQETQYF.

J is TRBJ2-3 and V is TRBV7-2; TRBD2 might be the D (5 bases). V was pared by 6 bases and J by 0 bases, with 10 bases between. The CDR3 covers 14 residues. From germline, CDR1 is SGHTA and CDR2 FQGNSA. The CDR3 region has the DNA TGTGCCAGCAGGACGGAGGCCAGCACAGATACGCAGTATTTT. It codes for CASRTEASTDTQYF.

In DNA, the CDR3 is TGTGCCAGCTCACTAAGAGCAGGGGAGGGCTACGAGCAGTACTTC. This gives the protein CASSLRAGEGYEQYF. The chain links TRBV18 to TRBJ2-7, with a tentative D call TRBD2 (7 bases). The germline V gene has CDR1 KGHSH and CDR2 LQKENI. The ends were cut back, 4 bases at V and 3 bases at J, with 16 bases in the middle. CDR3 length: 15 amino acids.

This clone was recorded many times. V usage is TRBV19 and J usage is TRBJ1-5; 7 bases fit TRBD1. Per germline, CDR1 LNHDA and CDR2 SQIVND (reference sequence). V lost 7 bases to trimming and J lost 0 bases; unmatched junction nucleotides: 6. This CDR3 spans 15 amino acids. CDR3 coding DNA: TGTGCCAGTAAACGGCAGGGGGTTAGCAATCAGCCCCAGCATTTT. Its translation is CASKRQGVSNQPQHF.

V gene TRBV2 combines with J gene TRBJ1-4, with D maybe TRBD1 (5 bases). CDR3 size: 13 residues. V was trimmed by 8 bases and J by 8 bases, leaving 15 bases between them. Germline V CDR1 and CDR2: SNHLY, FYNNEI. CDR3 residues: CASGLGLREKLFF. Here the CDR3 DNA reads TGTGCCAGCGGACTGGGGCTCCGGGAAAAACTGTTTTTT.

The genes are TRBV5-1 and TRBJ2-7; the D is unclear. The germline V gene has CDR1 SGHRS and CDR2 YFSETQ. There are 13 residues in the CDR3. Deletions cut 0 bases from V and 3 bases from J, with 7 bases between. The CDR3 coding sequence is TGCGCCAGCAGCTTGGTTTCAGACTACGAGCAGTACTTC. It specifies CASSLVSDYEQYF.

The V call is TRBV2, the J call TRBJ2-7; D is uncertain. This CDR3 has 13 amino acids. Trimming took 5 bases from V and 3 from J, leaving 11 bases between them. The germline CDR1 and CDR2 sequences are SNHLY and FYNNEI. CDR3 bases: TGTGCCAGCAGTTTCTCAACCAACTACGAGCAGTACTTC. Translation gives CASSFSTNYEQYF.

This CDR3 is CASSQDRDGGYTF. The CDR3 region has the DNA TGTGCCAGCAGCCAGGACAGGGATGGCGGCTACACCTTC. The V and J genes are TRBV4-2 and TRBJ1-2, with TRBD1 matching over 8 bases. J gave up 8 bases and V 3 bases, and 5 bases lay outside the gene matches. This CDR3 is built from 13 residues. Germline values: CDR1 LGHNA, CDR2 YNFKEQ.